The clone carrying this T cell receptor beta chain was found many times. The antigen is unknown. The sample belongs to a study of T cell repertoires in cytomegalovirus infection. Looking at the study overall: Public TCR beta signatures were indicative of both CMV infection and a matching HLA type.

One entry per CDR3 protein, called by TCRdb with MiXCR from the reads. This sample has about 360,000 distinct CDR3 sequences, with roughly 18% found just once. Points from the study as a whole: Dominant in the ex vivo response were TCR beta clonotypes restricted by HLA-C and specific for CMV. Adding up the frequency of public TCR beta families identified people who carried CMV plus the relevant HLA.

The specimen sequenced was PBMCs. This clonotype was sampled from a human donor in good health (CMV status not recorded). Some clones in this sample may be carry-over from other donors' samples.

The CDR3 DNA is TGCGCCAGCAGCCAAGAGACACTCTATAATTCACCCCTCCACTTT. This codes for CASSQETLYNSPLHF. The chain carries TRBV4-3 and TRBJ1-6; D remains unclear. Germline CDR1 reads LGHNA; CDR2 reads YSLEER. This CDR3 has 15 residues. Trimming stripped 0 bases from V and 3 bases from J, with 6 bases between.